This TCR beta chain was profiled in a study of T cell responses to AZD1222 COVID-19 vaccine. This clone was recorded only once. The antigen remains unidentified. Broader study findings: Spike-spanning, vaccine-associated CD4 TCRs were dominant at 160-218 and 743-854. Only after the peak T cell response were repertoires sampled. Most donors were white British, females outnumbered males, and clonal diversity was possibly underestimated. Seropositive AZD1222 recipients at baseline numbered only six or seven.

V lost 6 bases and J 7 bases, leaving 12 bases between the germline ends. The CDR3 is 12 amino acids. Germline V gene data show CDR1 as KGHSH and CDR2 as LQKENI. Method: immunoSEQ multiplex PCR; TCRdb's copy keeps in-frame clones and lacks some. The table lists around 87,000 clones, approximately 91% of them singletons. The gene calls are TRBV18 and TRBJ1-2, with D perhaps matching TRBD1 (5 bases). The receptor was derived from an adult in good health. Here the sequenced sample was peripheral blood, taken on day 0 of AZD1222 vaccination. The CDR3 DNA reads TGTGCCAGCTCCCCGACCCAGGGTGGCTACACCTTC. As protein: CASSPTQGGYTF. The full variable domain, rest sourced from reference TRBV18 and TRBJ1-2, is NAGVMQNPRHLVRRRGQEARLRCSPMKGHSHVYWYRQLPEEGLKFMVYLQKENIIDESGMPKERFSAEFPKEGPSILRIQQVVRGDSAAYFCASSPTQGGYTFGSGTRLTVV.